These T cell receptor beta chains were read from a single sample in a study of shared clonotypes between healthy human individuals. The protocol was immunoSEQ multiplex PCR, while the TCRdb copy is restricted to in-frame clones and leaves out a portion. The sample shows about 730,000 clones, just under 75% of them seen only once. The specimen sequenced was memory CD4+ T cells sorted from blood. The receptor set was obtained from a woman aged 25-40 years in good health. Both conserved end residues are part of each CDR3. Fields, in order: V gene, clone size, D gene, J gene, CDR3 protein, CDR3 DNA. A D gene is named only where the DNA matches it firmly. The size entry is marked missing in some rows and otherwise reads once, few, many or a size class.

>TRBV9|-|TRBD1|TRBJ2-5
CASASTGLGTQYF
TGTGCCAGTGCATCGACAGGGCTTGGGACCCAGTACTTC
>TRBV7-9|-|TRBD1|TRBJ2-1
CASSSGQGSNEQFF
TGTGCCAGCAGCTCTGGACAGGGGAGCAATGAGCAGTTCTTC
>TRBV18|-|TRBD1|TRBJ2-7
CASSEGTGGTYEQYF
TGTGCCAGCTCGGAAGGGACAGGGGGGACCTACGAGCAGTACTTC
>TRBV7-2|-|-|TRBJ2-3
CASSLVVLVPDTQYF
TGTGCCAGCAGCTTAGTAGTTCTTGTTCCAGATACGCAGTATTTT
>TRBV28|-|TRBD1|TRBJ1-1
CASSSTGAATEAFF
TGTGCCAGCAGTTCGACAGGGGCCGCGACTGAAGCTTTCTTT
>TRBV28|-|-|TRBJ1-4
CASSLPPVYRALDGGEKLFF
TGTGCCAGCAGTTTGCCACCTGTATACCGGGCCCTCGACGGGGGCGAAAAACTGTTTTTT
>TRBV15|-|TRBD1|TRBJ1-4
CATSRATGGNEKLFF
TGTGCCACCAGCAGAGCGACAGGGGGAAATGAAAAACTGTTTTTT
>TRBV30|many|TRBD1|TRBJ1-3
CAWGGGAGPGNTIYF
TGTGCCTGGGGAGGGGGCGCAGGGCCTGGAAACACCATATATTTT
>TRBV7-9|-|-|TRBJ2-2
CASSPRPVANTGELFF
TGTGCCAGCAGCCCGCGGCCGGTAGCGAACACCGGGGAGCTGTTTTTT
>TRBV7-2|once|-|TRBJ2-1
CASSPRYSSYNEQFF
TGTGCCAGCAGCCCGCGGTATAGTTCCTACAATGAGCAGTTCTTC
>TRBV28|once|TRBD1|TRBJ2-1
CASSSPGQGLYNEQFF
TGTGCCAGCAGCTCCCCGGGACAGGGGTTATACAATGAGCAGTTCTTC
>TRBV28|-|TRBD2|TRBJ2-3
CASSPGTSDKDTQYF
TGTGCCAGCAGTCCCGGGACTAGCGATAAGGATACGCAGTATTTT
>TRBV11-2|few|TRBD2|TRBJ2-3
CASSLNPSGNTDTQYF
TGTGCCAGCAGCTTGAATCCTAGCGGAAACACAGATACGCAGTATTTT
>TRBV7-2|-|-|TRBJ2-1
CASTGYNEQFF
TGTGCCAGCACAGGCTACAATGAGCAGTTCTTC
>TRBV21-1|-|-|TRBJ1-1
CASSTYRARTHF
TGTGCCAGCAGCACATACAGGGCCCGTACCCACTTT
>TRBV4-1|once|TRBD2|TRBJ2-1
CASSRISRERGDEQFF
TGCGCCAGCAGCCGCATCTCAAGGGAGCGGGGGGATGAGCAGTTCTTC
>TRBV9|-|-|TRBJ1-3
CASSSSWVGNTIYF
TGTGCCAGCAGCTCGAGCTGGGTTGGAAACACCATATATTTT
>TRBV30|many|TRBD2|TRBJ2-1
CAWSSGSSYNEQFF
TGTGCCTGGAGTAGCGGGAGCTCCTACAATGAGCAGTTCTTC
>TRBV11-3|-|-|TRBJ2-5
CASSLNRASQETQYF
TGTGCCAGCAGCTTGAACAGGGCTTCTCAAGAGACCCAGTACTTC
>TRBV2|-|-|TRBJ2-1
CASSVLAEQFF
TGTGCCAGCAGCGTTTTGGCTGAGCAGTTCTTC
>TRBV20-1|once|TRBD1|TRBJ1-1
CSAPTGTEAFF
TGCAGTGCCCCGACAGGGACTGAAGCTTTCTTT
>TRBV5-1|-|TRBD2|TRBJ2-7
CASSLRLAGSYEQYF
TGCGCCAGCAGCTTGCGGCTAGCGGGCAGCTACGAGCAGTACTTC
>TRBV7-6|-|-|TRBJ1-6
CASSLASDSPLHF
TGTGCCAGCAGCTTAGCTTCGGATTCACCCCTCCACTTT
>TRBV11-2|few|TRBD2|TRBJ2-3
CASSGSGSRTDTQYF
TGTGCCAGCAGCGGTAGCGGGAGCCGGACAGATACGCAGTATTTT
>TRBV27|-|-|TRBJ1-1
CASSRGLPMNTEAFF
TGTGCCAGCAGCAGGGGACTCCCGATGAACACTGAAGCTTTCTTT
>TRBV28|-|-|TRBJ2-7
CASSLQAAEQYF
TGTGCCAGCAGTCTACAGGCGGCCGAGCAGTACTTC
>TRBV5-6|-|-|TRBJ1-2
CASSLGLGNNYGYTF
TGTGCCAGCAGCCTGGGCCTGGGTAATAACTATGGCTACACCTTC
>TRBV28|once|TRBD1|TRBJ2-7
CASSTTDRGLYEQYF
TGTGCCAGCAGTACTACGGACAGGGGTCTCTACGAGCAGTACTTC
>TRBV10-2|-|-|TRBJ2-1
CASATTGAEQFF
TGCGCCAGCGCGACAACGGGTGCTGAGCAGTTCTTC
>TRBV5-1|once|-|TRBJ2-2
CASRSREATGELFF
TGCGCCAGCAGAAGTAGGGAAGCCACCGGGGAGCTGTTTTTT
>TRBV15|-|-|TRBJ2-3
CATSRARGAGADTQYF
TGTGCCACCAGCAGAGCGAGGGGCGCGGGTGCAGATACGCAGTATTTT
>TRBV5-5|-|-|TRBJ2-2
CASSLGRINTGELFF
TGTGCCAGCAGCTTGGGACGGATCAACACCGGGGAGCTGTTTTTT
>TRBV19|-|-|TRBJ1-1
CASSIRGVLNTEAFF
TGTGCCAGTAGTATACGGGGGGTATTGAACACTGAAGCTTTCTTT
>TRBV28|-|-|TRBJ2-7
CASSGYVGRQYF
TGTGCCAGCAGTGGCTATGTTGGACGGCAATACTTC
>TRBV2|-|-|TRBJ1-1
CASKVGYTEAFF
TGTGCCAGCAAGGTGGGTTATACTGAAGCTTTCTTT
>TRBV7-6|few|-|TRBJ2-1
CASSQRMRNEQFF
TGTGCCAGCAGCCAGCGGATGAGGAATGAGCAGTTCTTC
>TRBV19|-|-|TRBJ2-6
CASSPRAISGANVLTF
TGTGCCAGTAGTCCCCGGGCGATCTCTGGGGCCAACGTCCTGACTTTC
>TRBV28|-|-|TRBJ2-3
CASSPNWAGRGKGDTQYF
TGTGCCAGCAGTCCCAACTGGGCGGGGAGAGGAAAAGGAGATACGCAGTATTTT
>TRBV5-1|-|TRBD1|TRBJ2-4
CASSPQGTDVQYF
TGCGCCAGCAGCCCCCAGGGGACAGATGTTCAGTACTTC
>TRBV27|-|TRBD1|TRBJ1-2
CASSPGTGNYGYTF
TGTGCCAGCAGCCCCGGGACAGGGAACTATGGCTACACCTTC
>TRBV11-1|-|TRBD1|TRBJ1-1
CASSSEGAWEAFF
TGTGCCAGCAGCTCAGAGGGGGCTTGGGAAGCTTTCTTT
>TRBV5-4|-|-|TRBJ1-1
CASSIQVNTEAFF
TGTGCCAGCAGCATACAGGTAAACACTGAAGCTTTCTTT
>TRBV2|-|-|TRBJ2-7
CATRVDVSYEQYF
TGTGCCACCCGAGTGGATGTCTCCTACGAGCAGTACTTC
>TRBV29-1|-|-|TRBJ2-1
CSCTTRRYNEQFF
TGCAGCTGCACGACTAGGCGCTACAATGAGCAGTTCTTC
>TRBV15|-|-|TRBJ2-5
CATSRDDGTQYF
TGTGCCACCAGCAGAGATGATGGGACCCAGTACTTC
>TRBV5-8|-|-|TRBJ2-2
CASSLSDYNTGELFF
TGTGCCAGCAGCTTGAGCGACTATAACACCGGGGAGCTGTTTTTT
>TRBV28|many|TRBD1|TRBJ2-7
CASSRTGGESYEQYF
TGTGCCAGCAGCCGGACAGGGGGCGAGTCCTACGAGCAGTACTTC
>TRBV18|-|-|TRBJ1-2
CASSPGPEVGYTF
TGTGCCAGCTCACCAGGGCCGGAGGTCGGCTACACCTTC
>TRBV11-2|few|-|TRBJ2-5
CASSLDPPTNFGETQYF
TGTGCCAGCAGCTTAGATCCGCCGACCAACTTCGGGGAGACCCAGTACTTC
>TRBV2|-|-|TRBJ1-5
CASMRGGNQPQHF
TGTGCCAGCATGAGAGGGGGCAATCAGCCCCAGCATTTT
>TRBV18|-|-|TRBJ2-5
CASSGIGETQYF
TGTGCCAGCTCAGGAATCGGAGAGACCCAGTACTTC